The T cell receptor (beta chain) under discussion was sequenced for a study of CD8 T cells in ankylosing spondylitis. Study results and caveats: Prior literature has documented some motif variants in synovial fluid and blood from reactive arthritis. Reports say disease-linked clones showed up significantly more in matched ankylosing spondylitis synovial fluid. About 8 highly homologous variants made up a TCR beta motif, and this motif appeared characteristic of ankylosing spondylitis blood. Disease-associated clones were CD8+ and fairly uncommon in peripheral blood.

Germline trimming cut 7 bases from V and 3 bases from J; bases unmatched to any gene: 7. This CDR3 has 15 residues. This clonotype was picked up many times. The target antigen is unknown. TCRdb independently ran MiXCR on the 5' RACE reads; one entry per CDR3 protein. The sample lists about 160,000 distinct CDR3 sequences, around 18% occurring once. The rearrangement joins TRBV12-3 or TRBV12-4 to TRBJ2-2; TRBD2 matches at 8 bases. Sequencing was performed on blood, either unsorted or a sorted T cell fraction (not recorded which). This receptor was identified in a male donor with ankylosing spondylitis or in good health (not recorded which). The DNA of the CDR3 is TGTGCCAGCATCTTAGCGGGACCCGACACCGGGGAGCTGTTTTTT. Protein sequence: CASILAGPDTGELFF.